The subject of this entry is one T cell receptor (beta chain). CDR1 is MNHEY and CDR2 is SVGEGT in the germline V gene. V gave up 2 bases and J gave up 7 bases, with 12 bases separating them. This CDR3 is 14 amino acids long. TCRdb's copy holds only in-frame clones and misses some; the assay was immunoSEQ multiplex PCR. Found here are under 450,000 clones, roughly 90% of them singletons; the top ten hold about 6.3%. The data were taken from a study of control samples from healthy donors and cancer patients. The sequenced sample consisted of PBMCs. This sequence originates from a middle-aged man with head and neck cancer. V gene TRBV6-2 or TRBV6-3 combines with J gene TRBJ1-5; no clear D gene. The CDR3 loop reads CASSYNGRGQPQHF. As DNA, the CDR3 is TGTGCCAGCAGTTACAACGGAAGAGGCCAGCCCCAGCATTTT.